This TCR beta chain was captured in a study of blood T cell repertoires in COVID-19. The wider study: Both acute and convalescent COVID-19 samples were obtained from the United States, Italy and Spain. From T cells, B-cell-depleted T cells, or PBMCs came the material, which was cDNA or gDNA.

CDR3 length: 15 residues. Germline V gene data show CDR1 as MDHEN and CDR2 as SYDVKM. V was clipped by 5 bases and J by 2 bases; unmatched bases: 6. Authors' analysis steps: Nucleated cell number was recorded as an estimate derived from reference gene primer amplification. Profiled with immunoSEQ multiplex PCR; TCRdb holds only in-frame clones, not every one. From that table come the V and J calls and clone size; the DNA was used to work out D and trimming. The sample has 150,000 to 200,000 clones, roughly 86% seen once. V is TRBV28 and J is TRBJ1-2; 9 nucleotides match TRBD1. This clonotype was obtained from a man aged 70 or older with acute or convalescent COVID-19. The material sequenced was peripheral blood. In nucleotides, the CDR3 is TGTGCCAGCAGTATACCCGGGACAGGGAACTATGGCTACACCTTC. Residues: CASSIPGTGNYGYTF.